This is a list of T cell receptor beta chains from one sample in a study of PD-1 blockade in classical Hodgkin lymphoma. The method was immunoSEQ multiplex PCR; TCRdb's version includes in-frame clones alone and lacks a portion of them. This sample has approximately 21,000 clones; more than 80% occur once, and the top ten carry about 7%. The sample here was CD8+ T cells from blood, taken before the fourth cycle of nivolumab. Every receptor here comes from a human donor with classical Hodgkin lymphoma. Each CDR3 is given with its conserved first and last residue. The D gene is left open where the match is weak. Only some rows state a clone size, as once, few, many or a class for expanded clones.

clone_size | j_call | d_call | v_call | cdr3_nt | cdr3_aa
. | TRBJ2-5 | . | TRBV11-3 | TGTGCCAGCAGCTTAGATCGTACGGATCAAGAGACCCAGTACTTC | CASSLDRTDQETQYF
. | TRBJ2-2 | TRBD2 | TRBV5-1 | TGCGCCAGCAGCTATTCTAGCGGGGGTATAACCGGGGAGCTGTTTTTT | CASSYSSGGITGELFF
. | TRBJ2-2 | . | TRBV7-9 | TGTGCCAGCAGCCCCGAGGTAGCGAGTCCCGGGGAGCTGTTTTTT | CASSPEVASPGELFF
. | TRBJ1-1 | . | TRBV19 | TGTGCCAGCCGTACGGACATGAACACTGAAGCTTTCTTT | CASRTDMNTEAFF
few | TRBJ2-1 | TRBD1 | TRBV4-3 | TGCGCCAGCAGCCAAGGAACAGGGGCCGACTACAATGAGCAGTTCTTC | CASSQGTGADYNEQFF
. | TRBJ2-2 | . | TRBV9 | TGTGCCAGCAGCGCTGCCACAGCGAACACCGGGGAGCTGTTTTTT | CASSAATANTGELFF
. | TRBJ2-5 | TRBD1 | TRBV4-1 | TGCGCCAGCAGCCAATTGGACAGGGGCCAAGAGACCCAGTACTTC | CASSQLDRGQETQYF
few | TRBJ1-4 | TRBD1 | TRBV7-9 | TGTGCCAGCAGCTGGACAGGGGGAGGTGAAAAACTGTTTTTT | CASSWTGGGEKLFF
few | TRBJ2-7 | . | TRBV16 | TGTGCCAGCAGCCACTCCTACGAGCAGTACTTC | CASSHSYEQYF
few | TRBJ2-7 | TRBD1 | TRBV6-5 | TGTGCCAGCAGTTTCTACAGGGGGCGCGAATACGAGCAGTACTTC | CASSFYRGREYEQYF
. | TRBJ2-1 | TRBD2 | TRBV6-5 | TGTGCCAGCAGTTACTCGAGCGGGGGAAAGGACAATGAGCAGTTCTTC | CASSYSSGGKDNEQFF
. | TRBJ2-5 | TRBD1 | TRBV30 | TGTGCCTGGAGTGAGGGGGCGCCTTCGGAGACCCAGTACTTC | CAWSEGAPSETQYF
medium-sized | TRBJ2-1 | TRBD1 | TRBV27 | TGTGCCAGCAGTCCCGGCGCAGGGGGATACTACAATGAGCAGTTCTTC | CASSPGAGGYYNEQFF
. | TRBJ1-1 | . | TRBV5-6 | TGTGCCAGCAGCACAGGGTCCCCTGAAGCTTTCTTT | CASSTGSPEAFF
. | TRBJ1-4 | TRBD1 | TRBV6-6 | TGTGCCAGCAGTTACCCAGGGGGCCGTAATGAAAAACTGTTTTTT | CASSYPGGRNEKLFF
. | TRBJ1-2 | . | TRBV9 | TGTGCCAGCAGCGTAGCTCGGGTCGGATTTTATGGCTACACCTTC | CASSVARVGFYGYTF
. | TRBJ2-1 | . | TRBV27 | TGTGCCAGCAGTCCATCCCCTAATGAGCAGTTCTTC | CASSPSPNEQFF
few | TRBJ1-2 | TRBD1 | TRBV5-4 | TGTGCCAGCAGCTTGGAGGACAGGGAGAATGGCTACACCTTC | CASSLEDRENGYTF
. | TRBJ2-1 | . | TRBV27 | TGTGCCAGCAGTTTCCGAGGGGTAGACTCCTACAATGAGCAGTTCTTC | CASSFRGVDSYNEQFF
. | TRBJ1-6 | TRBD1 | TRBV9 | TGTGCCAGCAGCGCGACAGGGGACAATTCACCCCTCCACTTT | CASSATGDNSPLHF
few | TRBJ1-1 | . | TRBV19 | TGTGCCAGTAGTATAGGGTTGGACACTGAAGCTTTCTTT | CASSIGLDTEAFF
. | TRBJ1-3 | . | TRBV4-3 | TGCGCCAGCAGCCAAGACAGGGGCCCCGGAAACACCATATATTTT | CASSQDRGPGNTIYF
. | TRBJ2-7 | TRBD1 | TRBV6-7 | TGTGCCAGCAGTTACTCGGAAACCATGGCAGGGGGCTCCTACGAGCAGTACTTC | CASSYSETMAGGSYEQYF
. | TRBJ2-3 | TRBD2 | TRBV7-9 | TGTGCCAGCAGCGTAACGGGGGGGAGCACAGATACGCAGTATTTT | CASSVTGGSTDTQYF
. | TRBJ1-6 | . | TRBV14 | TGTGCCAGCAGCCAAGTGGTCGGGAATTCACCCCTCCACTTT | CASSQVVGNSPLHF
. | TRBJ1-1 | . | TRBV15 | TGTGCCACCAGCAAAGAGGGGGTTTTTAGCACTGAAGCTTTCTTT | CATSKEGVFSTEAFF
. | TRBJ2-7 | . | TRBV6-1 | TGTGCCAGCAGTGAAGTGGGGATGTCCTACGAGCAGTACTTC | CASSEVGMSYEQYF